These T cell receptor beta chains were read from a single sample in a study of cytomegalovirus exposure and HLA in healthy donors. Clones were read by immunoSEQ multiplex PCR, and TCRdb kept only the in-frame ones, dropping some. Here the sample spans approximately 150,000 clones, approximately 70% being singletons. The specimen sequenced was PBMCs. These receptors all stem from a woman aged 40 to 55 in good health and CMV-seropositive. Both conserved end residues are trimmed from each CDR3. Fields, in order: V gene, J gene, CDR3 protein.

TRBV18,TRBJ2-2,ASSPPDTGELF
TRBV5-6,TRBJ2-7,ASSWGQGLGGYSYEQY
TRBV5-4,TRBJ2-5,ASSFGGAGGPQETQY
TRBV21-1,TRBJ1-2,ASSNGTIYT
TRBV4-1,TRBJ2-7,ASSQDWKTTAPREQY
TRBV5-4,TRBJ1-1,ASSLQGSAARTEAF
TRBV4-1,TRBJ1-3,ASSQAGTGFGNTIY
TRBV29-1,TRBJ2-7,SVRQDRAHEQY
TRBV19,TRBJ2-4,ASRNSNSGIQY
TRBV7-2,TRBJ2-7,ASSPRQSSEQY
TRBV6-1,TRBJ2-7,ASSGPGQETYEQY
TRBV6-6,TRBJ2-7,ASSRRGAYEQY
TRBV28,TRBJ2-7,ASSPWTGDSEQY
TRBV5-1,TRBJ2-1,ASSWGRGDEQF
TRBV11-1,TRBJ2-5,ASSPRLAGEETQY
TRBV19,TRBJ2-1,ASSTLTSGGYNEQF
TRBV5-8,TRBJ2-1,ASSPGTSGGYNEQF
TRBV7-2,TRBJ2-7,ASSLGLAGAYEQY
TRBV19,TRBJ2-5,ASSIAGGPRETQY
TRBV5-1,TRBJ1-3,ASSGGQSSGNTIY
TRBV5-1,TRBJ1-1,ASRWGQMGNTEAF
TRBV9,TRBJ1-4,ASSAPGEGANEKLF
TRBV28,TRBJ1-2,ASSLGTGRYGYT
TRBV29-1,TRBJ2-5,SGGPGGYQYQETQY
TRBV6-1,TRBJ2-7,ASNSGDFSYEQY
TRBV12-5,TRBJ2-1,ASGLSSLSDEQF
TRBV4-1,TRBJ1-2,ASSARNYGYT
TRBV7-2,TRBJ2-3,ASSLVGSGRFTDTQY
TRBV29-1,TRBJ1-4,SARGEGRRTNEKLF
TRBV5-1,TRBJ2-5,ASSSQETQY
TRBV5-4,TRBJ2-1,ASSLVGTGGNEQF
TRBV5-6,TRBJ1-6,ASSLQGRSPLN
TRBV4-2,TRBJ1-3,ASSQDGGGNTIY
TRBV19,TRBJ2-3,ASNFLAGRSTDTQY
TRBV6-1,TRBJ2-7,ASSARLATEQY
TRBV19,TRBJ2-3,AIRVPGDTQY
TRBV28,TRBJ2-7,ASSPTVDSISTYEQY